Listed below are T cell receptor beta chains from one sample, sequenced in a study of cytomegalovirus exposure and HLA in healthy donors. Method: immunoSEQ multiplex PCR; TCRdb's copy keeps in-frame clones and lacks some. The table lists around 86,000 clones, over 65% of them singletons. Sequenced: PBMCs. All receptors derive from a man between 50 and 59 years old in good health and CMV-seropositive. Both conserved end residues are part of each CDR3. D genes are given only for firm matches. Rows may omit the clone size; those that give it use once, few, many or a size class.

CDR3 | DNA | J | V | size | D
CASSPNGQGPYNEQFF | TGTGCCAGCTCACCTAACGGACAGGGCCCCTACAATGAGCAGTTCTTC | TRBJ2-1 | TRBV18 | . | TRBD1
CASSTRQGAFNEKLFF | TGTGCCAGTAGTACCCGACAGGGAGCCTTTAATGAAAAACTGTTTTTT | TRBJ1-4 | TRBV19 | . | TRBD1
CASRRAVIETDTQYF | TGTGCCAGCAGGAGAGCGGTGATTGAAACAGATACGCAGTATTTT | TRBJ2-3 | TRBV6-1 | . | .
CASSPRTGNEKLFF | TGTGCCAGCAGCCCCAGGACGGGAAATGAAAAACTGTTTTTT | TRBJ1-4 | TRBV14 | . | .
CASGLVLETQYF | TGTGCTAGTGGTTTGGTACTTGAGACCCAGTACTTC | TRBJ2-5 | TRBV12-5 | . | .
CAISESWGLAGAKGNEQFF | TGTGCCATCAGTGAGTCTTGGGGACTAGCGGGAGCTAAGGGGAATGAGCAGTTCTTC | TRBJ2-1 | TRBV10-3 | . | TRBD2
CARESGGPIGANVLTF | TGTGCCAGGGAGTCGGGGGGCCCTATTGGGGCCAACGTCCTGACTTTC | TRBJ2-6 | TRBV7-9 | . | .
CASSPAGFEAFF | TGTGCCAGCAGCCCCGCCGGGTTTGAAGCTTTCTTT | TRBJ1-1 | TRBV11-2 | once | .
CASSLDGGGPETQYF | TGTGCCAGCAGCTTAGACGGGGGAGGGCCGGAGACCCAGTACTTC | TRBJ2-5 | TRBV7-6 | . | TRBD2
CASSAQGSYEQYF | TGTGCCAGCAGCGCACAGGGTTCCTACGAGCAGTACTTC | TRBJ2-7 | TRBV9 | . | .
CASSPLRDRVGEQYF | TGTGCCAGCTCACCACTGAGGGACAGGGTCGGCGAGCAGTACTTC | TRBJ2-7 | TRBV18 | . | TRBD1
CASSSGPGTGTDTQYF | TGTGCCAGCAGCTCTGGTCCCGGGACTGGCACAGATACGCAGTATTTT | TRBJ2-3 | TRBV11-3 | . | .
CASRRTKLPLLNGEQFF | TGTGCCAGCAGGCGTACTAAGTTACCCCTCTTGAACGGTGAGCAGTTCTTC | TRBJ2-1 | TRBV7-9 | . | .
CASSPEGAYGYTF | TGTGCCAGCAGCCCCGAGGGGGCCTATGGCTACACCTTC | TRBJ1-2 | TRBV25-1 | . | TRBD1
CASSLGLLNEQFF | TGTGCCAGCAGCTTAGGACTTTTGAATGAGCAGTTCTTC | TRBJ2-1 | TRBV11-3 | . | .
CASSSGTRAYEQYF | TGTGCCAGCAGCTCCGGGACTAGGGCCTACGAGCAGTACTTC | TRBJ2-7 | TRBV5-4 | . | TRBD2
CASSLLVSGNEQFF | TGTGCCAGCAGCCTACTAGTTTCGGGCAATGAGCAGTTCTTC | TRBJ2-1 | TRBV7-2 | . | .
CASSRTVGTSGRLETQYF | TGTGCCAGCAGCCGGACCGTCGGGACTAGCGGGAGGTTGGAGACCCAGTACTTC | TRBJ2-5 | TRBV14 | . | TRBD2